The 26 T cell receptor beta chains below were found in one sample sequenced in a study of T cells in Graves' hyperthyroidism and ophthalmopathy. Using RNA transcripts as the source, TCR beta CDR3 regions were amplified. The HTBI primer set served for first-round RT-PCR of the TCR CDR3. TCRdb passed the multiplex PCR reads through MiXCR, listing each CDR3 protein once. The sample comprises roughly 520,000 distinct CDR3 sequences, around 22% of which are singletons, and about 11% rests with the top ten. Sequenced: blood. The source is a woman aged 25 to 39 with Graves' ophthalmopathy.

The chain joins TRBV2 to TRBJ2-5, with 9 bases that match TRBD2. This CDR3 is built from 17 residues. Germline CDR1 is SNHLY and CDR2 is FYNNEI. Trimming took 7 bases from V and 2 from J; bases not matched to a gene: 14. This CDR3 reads CASIEGVGGLAQETQYF. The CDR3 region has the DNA TGTGCCAGCATCGAAGGAGTGGGAGGACTAGCGCAAGAGACCCAGTACTTC.

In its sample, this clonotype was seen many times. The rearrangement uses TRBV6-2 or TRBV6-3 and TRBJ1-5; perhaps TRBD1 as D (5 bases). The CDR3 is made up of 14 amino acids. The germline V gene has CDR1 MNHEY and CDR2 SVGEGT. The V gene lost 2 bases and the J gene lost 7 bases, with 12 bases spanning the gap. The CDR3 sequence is CASSYEGRGQPQHF. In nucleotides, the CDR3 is TGTGCCAGCAGTTACGAGGGGAGAGGACAGCCCCAGCATTTT.

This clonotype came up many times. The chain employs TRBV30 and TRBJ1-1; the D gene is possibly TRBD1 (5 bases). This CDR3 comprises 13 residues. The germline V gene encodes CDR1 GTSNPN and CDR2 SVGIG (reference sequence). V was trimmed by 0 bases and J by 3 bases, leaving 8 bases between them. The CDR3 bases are TGTGCCTGGAGTGTACAGGCGTACACTGAAGCTTTCTTT. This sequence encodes CAWSVQAYTEAFF.

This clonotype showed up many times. CDR3 sequence (DNA): TGTGCCAGCAGCCGCTGGGGGGGGGGCGTTAATGAAGCTTTCTTT. Its translation: CASSRWGGGVNEAFF. The chain combines TRBV12-3 or TRBV12-4 with TRBJ1-1; maybe TRBD1 (6 bases). CDR3 size: 15 residues. V lost 6 bases, J lost 7 bases, and 21 bases lay in between.

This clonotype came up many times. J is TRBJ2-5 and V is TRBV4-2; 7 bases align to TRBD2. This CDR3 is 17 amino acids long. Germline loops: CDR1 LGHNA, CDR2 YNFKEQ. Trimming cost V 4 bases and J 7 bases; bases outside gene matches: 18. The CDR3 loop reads CASSPILSGGSTGTQYF. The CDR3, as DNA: TGTGCCAGCAGCCCGATATTATCCGGGGGGTCAACGGGGACCCAGTACTTC.

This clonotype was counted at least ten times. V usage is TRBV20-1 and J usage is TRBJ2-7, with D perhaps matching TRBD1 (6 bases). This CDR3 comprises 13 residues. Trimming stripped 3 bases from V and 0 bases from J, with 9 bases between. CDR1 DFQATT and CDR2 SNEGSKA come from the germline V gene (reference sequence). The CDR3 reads CSASGDNSYEQYF. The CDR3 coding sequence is TGCAGTGCTAGCGGGGACAACTCCTACGAGCAGTACTTC.

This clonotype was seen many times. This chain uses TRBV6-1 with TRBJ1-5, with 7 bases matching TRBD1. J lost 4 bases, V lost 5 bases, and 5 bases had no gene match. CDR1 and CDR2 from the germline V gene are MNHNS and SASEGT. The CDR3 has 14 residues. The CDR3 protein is CASSPTGWNQPQHF. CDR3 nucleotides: TGTGCCAGCAGTCCGACAGGGTGGAATCAGCCCCAGCATTTT.

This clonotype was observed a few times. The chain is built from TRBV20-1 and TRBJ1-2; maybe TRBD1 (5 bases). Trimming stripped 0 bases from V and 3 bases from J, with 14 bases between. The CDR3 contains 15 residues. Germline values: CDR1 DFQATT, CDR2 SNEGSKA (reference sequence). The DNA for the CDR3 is TGCAGTGCTAGAGATGGGGCAGGGTACGACTATGGCTACACCTTC. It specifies CSARDGAGYDYGYTF.

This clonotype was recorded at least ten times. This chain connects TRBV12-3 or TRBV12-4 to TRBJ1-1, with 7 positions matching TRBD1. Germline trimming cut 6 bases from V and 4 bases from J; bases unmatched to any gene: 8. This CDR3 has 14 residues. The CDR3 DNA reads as TGTGCCAGCAGCCCGACAGGGAGGGTCACTGAAGCTTTCTTT. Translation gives CASSPTGRVTEAFF.

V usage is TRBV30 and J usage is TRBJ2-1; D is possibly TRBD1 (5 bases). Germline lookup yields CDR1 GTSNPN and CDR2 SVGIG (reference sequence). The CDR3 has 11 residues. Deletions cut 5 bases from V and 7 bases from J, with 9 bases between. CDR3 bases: TGTGCCTGGCATAGGGGTAATGAGCAGTTCTTC. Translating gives CAWHRGNEQFF.

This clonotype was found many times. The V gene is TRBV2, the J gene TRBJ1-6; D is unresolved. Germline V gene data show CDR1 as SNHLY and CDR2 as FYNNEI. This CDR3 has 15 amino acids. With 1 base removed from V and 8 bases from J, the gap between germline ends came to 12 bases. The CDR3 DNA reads TGTGCCAGCAGTGAAGTCGGGGTTTTGGATTCACCCCTCCACTTT. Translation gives CASSEVGVLDSPLHF.

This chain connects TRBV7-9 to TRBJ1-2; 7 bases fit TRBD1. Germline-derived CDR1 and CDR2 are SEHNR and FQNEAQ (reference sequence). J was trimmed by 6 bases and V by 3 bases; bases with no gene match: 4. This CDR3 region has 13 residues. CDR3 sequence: CASSLTGPHGYTF. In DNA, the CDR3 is TGTGCCAGCAGCTTGACAGGGCCCCATGGCTACACCTTC.

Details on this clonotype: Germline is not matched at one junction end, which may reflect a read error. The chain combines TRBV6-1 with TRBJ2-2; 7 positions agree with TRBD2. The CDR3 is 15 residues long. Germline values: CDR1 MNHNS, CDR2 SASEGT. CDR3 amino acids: CAGSELGGEFGELFF. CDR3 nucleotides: TGTGCCGGCAGTGAACTGGGGGGGGAATTCGGGGAGCTGTTTTTT.

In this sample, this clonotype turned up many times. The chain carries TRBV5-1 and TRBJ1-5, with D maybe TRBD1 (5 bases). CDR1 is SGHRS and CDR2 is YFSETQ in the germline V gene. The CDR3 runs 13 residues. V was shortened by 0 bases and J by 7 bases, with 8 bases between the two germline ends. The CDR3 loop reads CASSLAQGQPQHF. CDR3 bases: TGCGCCAGCAGCTTGGCCCAGGGACAGCCCCAGCATTTT. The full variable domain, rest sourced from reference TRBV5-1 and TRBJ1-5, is KAGVTQTPRYLIKTRGQQVTLSCSPISGHRSVSWYQQTPGQGLQFLFEYFSETQRNKGNFPGRFSGRQFSNSRSEMNVSTLELGDSALYLCASSLAQGQPQHFGDGTRLSIL.

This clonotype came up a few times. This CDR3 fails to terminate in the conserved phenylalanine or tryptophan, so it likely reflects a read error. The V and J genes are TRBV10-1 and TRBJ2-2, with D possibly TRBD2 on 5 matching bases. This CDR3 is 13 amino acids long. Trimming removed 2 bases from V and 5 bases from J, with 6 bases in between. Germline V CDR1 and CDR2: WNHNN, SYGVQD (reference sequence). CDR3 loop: CASSETGTGELFL. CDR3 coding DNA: TGCGCCAGCAGTGAGACGGGGACCGGGGAGCTGTTTTTG.

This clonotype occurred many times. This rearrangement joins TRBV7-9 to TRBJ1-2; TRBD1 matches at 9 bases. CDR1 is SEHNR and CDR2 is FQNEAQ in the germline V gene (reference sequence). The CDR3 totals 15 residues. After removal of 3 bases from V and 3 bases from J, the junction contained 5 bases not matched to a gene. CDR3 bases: TGTGCCAGCAGCTTGAGTAGGACAGGGGACTATGGCTACACCTTC. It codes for CASSLSRTGDYGYTF.

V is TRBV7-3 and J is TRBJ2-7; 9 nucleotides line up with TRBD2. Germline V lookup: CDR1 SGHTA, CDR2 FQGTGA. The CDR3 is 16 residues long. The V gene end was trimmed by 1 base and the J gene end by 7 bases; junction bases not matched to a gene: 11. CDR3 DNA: TGTGCCAGCAGCTTAAACCCCGGGGGCGCGGGGGGGGAGCAGTACTTC. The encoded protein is CASSLNPGGAGGEQYF.

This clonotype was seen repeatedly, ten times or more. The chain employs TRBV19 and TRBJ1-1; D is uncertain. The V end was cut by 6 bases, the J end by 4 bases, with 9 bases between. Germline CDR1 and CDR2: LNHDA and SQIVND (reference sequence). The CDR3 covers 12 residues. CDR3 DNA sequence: TGTGCCAGTAGCCCACTGACCACTGAAGCTTTCTTT. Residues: CASSPLTTEAFF. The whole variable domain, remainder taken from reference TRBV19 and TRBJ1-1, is DGGITQSPKYLFRKEGQNVTLSCEQNLNHDAMYWYRQDPGQGLRLIYYSQIVNDFQKGDIAEGYSVSREKKESFPLTVTSAQKNPTAFYLCASSPLTTEAFFGQGTRLTVV.

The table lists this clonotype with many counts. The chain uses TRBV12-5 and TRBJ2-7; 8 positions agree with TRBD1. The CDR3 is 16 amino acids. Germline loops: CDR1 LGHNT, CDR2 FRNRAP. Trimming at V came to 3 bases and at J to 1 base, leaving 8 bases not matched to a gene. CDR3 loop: CASGFQLGQASYEQYF. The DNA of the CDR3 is TGTGCTAGTGGTTTCCAGCTGGGACAGGCTTCCTACGAGCAGTACTTC. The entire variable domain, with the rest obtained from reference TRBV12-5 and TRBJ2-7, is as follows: DARVTQTPRHKVTEMGQEVTMRCQPILGHNTVFWYRQTMMQGLELLAYFRNRAPLDDSGMPKDRFSAEMPDATLATLKIQPSEPRDSAVYFCASGFQLGQASYEQYFGPGTRLTVT.

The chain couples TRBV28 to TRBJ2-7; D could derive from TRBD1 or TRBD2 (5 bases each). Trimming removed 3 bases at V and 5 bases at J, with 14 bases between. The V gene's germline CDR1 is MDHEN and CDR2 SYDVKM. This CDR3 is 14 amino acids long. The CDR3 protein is CASSLGFGANEQYF. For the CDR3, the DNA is TGTGCCAGCAGTTTGGGGTTCGGGGCAAACGAGCAGTACTTC.

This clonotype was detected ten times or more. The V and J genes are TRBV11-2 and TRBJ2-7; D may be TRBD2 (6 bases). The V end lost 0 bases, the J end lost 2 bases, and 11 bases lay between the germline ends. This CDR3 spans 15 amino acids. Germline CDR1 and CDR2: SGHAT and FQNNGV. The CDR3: CASSLDSGETYEQYF. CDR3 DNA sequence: TGTGCCAGCAGCTTAGATTCGGGAGAAACCTACGAGCAGTACTTC.

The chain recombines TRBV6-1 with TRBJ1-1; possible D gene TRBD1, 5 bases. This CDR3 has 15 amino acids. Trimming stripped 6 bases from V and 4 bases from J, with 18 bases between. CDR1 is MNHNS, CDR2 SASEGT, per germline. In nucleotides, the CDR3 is TGTGCCAGCAGCCTAGGGGCAGGCCTTGGCACTGAAGCTTTCTTT. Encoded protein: CASSLGAGLGTEAFF.

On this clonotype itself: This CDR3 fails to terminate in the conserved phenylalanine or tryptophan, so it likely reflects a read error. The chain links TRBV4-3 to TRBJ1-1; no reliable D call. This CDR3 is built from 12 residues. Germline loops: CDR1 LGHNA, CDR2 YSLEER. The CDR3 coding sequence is TGCGCCAGTAGCCAAGAGGGCATGAAAGCTTTCTAT. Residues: CASSQEGMKAFY.

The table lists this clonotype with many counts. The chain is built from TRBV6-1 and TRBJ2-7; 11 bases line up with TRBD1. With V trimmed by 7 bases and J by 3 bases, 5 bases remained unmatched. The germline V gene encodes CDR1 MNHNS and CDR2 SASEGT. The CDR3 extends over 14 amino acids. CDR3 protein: CASKVGTGGYEQYF. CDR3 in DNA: TGTGCCAGCAAAGTCGGGACAGGGGGCTACGAGCAGTACTTC.

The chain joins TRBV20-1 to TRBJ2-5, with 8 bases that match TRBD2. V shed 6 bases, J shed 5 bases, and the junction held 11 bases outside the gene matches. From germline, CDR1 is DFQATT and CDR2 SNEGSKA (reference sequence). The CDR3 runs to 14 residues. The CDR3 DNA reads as TGCAGTGCCGCGGGAGGAACACCGGGGGAGACCCAGTACTTC. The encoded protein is CSAAGGTPGETQYF.

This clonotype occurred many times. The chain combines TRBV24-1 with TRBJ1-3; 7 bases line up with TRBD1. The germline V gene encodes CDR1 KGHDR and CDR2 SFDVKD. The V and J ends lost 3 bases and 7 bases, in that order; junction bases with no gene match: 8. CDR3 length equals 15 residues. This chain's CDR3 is CATSDDTQGSNTIYF. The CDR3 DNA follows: TGTGCCACCAGTGATGACACACAGGGGTCGAACACCATATATTTT.